A selection of T cell receptor beta chains follows, all from one sample in a study of cytomegalovirus exposure and HLA in healthy donors. Sequencing used immunoSEQ multiplex PCR; TCRdb keeps in-frame clones, though not all of them. The table lists around 130,000 clones, about four fifths of them singletons. Input material: PBMCs. The source is a woman aged 40 to 55 in good health and CMV-seronegative. Each CDR3 is given with its conserved first and last residue. The order of the fields is clone size, J gene, D gene, V gene, CDR3 DNA, CDR3 protein. A D gene is named only where the DNA matches it firmly. Size values are once, few and many counts, or a class for expanded clones, and some rows have none.

size: .; J: TRBJ2-3; D: .; V: TRBV16; DNA: TGTGCCAGCAGCCAACTTAAAGGGGGTTACGCAGATACGCAGTATTTT; CDR3: CASSQLKGGYADTQYF
size: .; J: TRBJ2-7; D: TRBD2; V: TRBV4-3; DNA: TGCGCCAGCAGCCAAGATCGGAACGGAGGCGGGAGGATGTCCTACGAGCAGTACTTC; CDR3: CASSQDRNGGGRMSYEQYF
size: few; J: TRBJ1-1; D: .; V: TRBV19; DNA: TGTGCCAGTAGTATAGATCGGGTGACAGAAGCGAACACTGAAGCTTTCTTT; CDR3: CASSIDRVTEANTEAFF
size: .; J: TRBJ2-1; D: .; V: TRBV9; DNA: TGTGCCAGCAGCGTAGCAGGGGGGAGAGGCAATGGGCAGTTCTTC; CDR3: CASSVAGGRGNGQFF
size: few; J: TRBJ2-1; D: TRBD2; V: TRBV5-1; DNA: TGCGCCAGCAGCGCTACTAGCGGTCCCCGCAATGAGCAGTTCTTC; CDR3: CASSATSGPRNEQFF
size: .; J: TRBJ1-2; D: .; V: TRBV2; DNA: TGTGCCAGCAGTGATGGCCAGGTGCCGAACTATGGCTACACCTTC; CDR3: CASSDGQVPNYGYTF
size: .; J: TRBJ1-5; D: .; V: TRBV28; DNA: TGTGCCAGCAATGATGGGGGGGGCCCCGGCAATCAGCCCCAGCATTTT; CDR3: CASNDGGGPGNQPQHF
size: .; J: TRBJ2-7; D: TRBD2; V: TRBV5-1; DNA: TGCGCCAGCCGGGAGAGGAGCGGGGCAGGCGAGCAGTACTTC; CDR3: CASRERSGAGEQYF
size: .; J: TRBJ2-3; D: TRBD2; V: TRBV9; DNA: TGTGCCAGCAGCGTAGCGGCTAGCGGGGGAGGGGCAGATACGCAGTATTTT; CDR3: CASSVAASGGGADTQYF
size: .; J: TRBJ2-5; D: TRBD2; V: TRBV5-4; DNA: TGTGCCAGCAGGGAAACTAGCGGGAGGGGTGGAGAGACCCAGTACTTC; CDR3: CASRETSGRGGETQYF
size: .; J: TRBJ2-3; D: TRBD2; V: TRBV10-3; DNA: TGTGCCATCAGTGAAGAGGTCGCGGGAGAGGATACGCAGTATTTT; CDR3: CAISEEVAGEDTQYF
size: .; J: TRBJ1-4; D: TRBD1; V: TRBV6-5; DNA: TGTGCCAGCGGCCCAGGGGGCTTGGCTAATGAAAAACTGTTTTTT; CDR3: CASGPGGLANEKLFF
size: .; J: TRBJ2-3; D: TRBD2; V: TRBV15; DNA: TGTGCCACCAGCAAAACTAGCGGGACTATCACGGGCGGCACAGATACGCAGTATTTT; CDR3: CATSKTSGTITGGTDTQYF
size: .; J: TRBJ2-7; D: .; V: TRBV7-8; DNA: TGTGCCAGCAGCCCCAGCGGGGGACAGTCCTACGAGCAGTACTTC; CDR3: CASSPSGGQSYEQYF
size: .; J: TRBJ2-1; D: .; V: TRBV11-1; DNA: TGTGCCAGCAGCTTTAGAGAGTTTGGCTACAATGAGCAGTTCTTC; CDR3: CASSFREFGYNEQFF
size: .; J: TRBJ1-6; D: .; V: TRBV27; DNA: TGTGCCAGCAGCCCCGGGTCCTTCAATTCACCCCTCCACTTT; CDR3: CASSPGSFNSPLHF
size: .; J: TRBJ2-5; D: TRBD1; V: TRBV25-1; DNA: TGTGCCAGCAGTGAATGGCACAGGGGGCAAGAGACCCAGTACTTC; CDR3: CASSEWHRGQETQYF
size: .; J: TRBJ2-7; D: TRBD2; V: TRBV7-9; DNA: TGTGCCAGCAGCCCGACTAGCGCTCCCGGCGAGCAGTACTTC; CDR3: CASSPTSAPGEQYF
size: few; J: TRBJ1-6; D: TRBD1; V: TRBV5-6; DNA: TGTGCCAGCAGCCATATGACAGGGAACTCCTATAATTCACCCCTCCACTTT; CDR3: CASSHMTGNSYNSPLHF
size: .; J: TRBJ2-3; D: .; V: TRBV9; DNA: TGTGCCAGCGGCCCGCGGGGCTACTTCACAGATACGCAGTATTTT; CDR3: CASGPRGYFTDTQYF
size: .; J: TRBJ2-5; D: TRBD1; V: TRBV27; DNA: TGTGCCAGCAGTTCCCGGACAGGGTGGGGAGAGACCCAGTACTTC; CDR3: CASSSRTGWGETQYF
size: once; J: TRBJ2-7; D: TRBD1; V: TRBV18; DNA: TGTGCCAGCTCACCTACCGGCGGACAGGGATCCTACGAGCAGTACTTC; CDR3: CASSPTGGQGSYEQYF
size: .; J: TRBJ2-7; D: .; V: TRBV10-2; DNA: TGCGCCAGCAGTCCGACAGGAGGACCTGGCGAGCAGTACTTC; CDR3: CASSPTGGPGEQYF
size: .; J: TRBJ2-3; D: TRBD2; V: TRBV4-2; DNA: TGTGCCAGCAGCCAAGATGTCCCAGCGGGGGGCCTCACAGATACGCAGTATTTT; CDR3: CASSQDVPAGGLTDTQYF
size: .; J: TRBJ2-7; D: TRBD1; V: TRBV7-3; DNA: TGTGCCAGCAGCTTAATGCCTCGACAGGGAAGGTACGAGCAGTACTTC; CDR3: CASSLMPRQGRYEQYF
size: .; J: TRBJ1-3; D: .; V: TRBV29-1; DNA: TGCAGCGTCCGAGGGGGGGCTGGAAACACCATATATTTT; CDR3: CSVRGGAGNTIYF
size: .; J: TRBJ2-1; D: .; V: TRBV5-6; DNA: TGTGCCAGCAGCTTGAGGGGGGGGTCCTACAATGAGCAGTTCTTC; CDR3: CASSLRGGSYNEQFF
size: .; J: TRBJ2-2; D: .; V: TRBV11-3; DNA: TGTGCCAGCAGCTTAGTCGGTCTAGCCTTGAACACCGGGGAGCTGTTTTTT; CDR3: CASSLVGLALNTGELFF
size: .; J: TRBJ1-1; D: .; V: TRBV5-1; DNA: TGCGCCAGCAGCGTCCAGGGTTTGCCTGAAGCTTTCTTT; CDR3: CASSVQGLPEAFF
size: .; J: TRBJ1-6; D: TRBD1; V: TRBV25-1; DNA: TGTGCCAGCAGTGAGACAGGGGGTTATTCACCCCTCCACTTT; CDR3: CASSETGGYSPLHF
size: .; J: TRBJ1-5; D: TRBD1; V: TRBV30; DNA: TGTGCCTGGAGCCTCCGGGACAGGGATAATCAGCCCCAGCATTTT; CDR3: CAWSLRDRDNQPQHF
size: once; J: TRBJ1-2; D: TRBD1; V: TRBV6-6; DNA: TGTGCCAGCAGTTACTCGACAGGGGGCGTGTATGGCTACACCTTC; CDR3: CASSYSTGGVYGYTF
size: .; J: TRBJ2-5; D: .; V: TRBV9; DNA: TGTGCCAGCAGCACCCGGGACTACCAAGAGACCCAGTACTTC; CDR3: CASSTRDYQETQYF
size: .; J: TRBJ2-1; D: .; V: TRBV11-3; DNA: TGTGCCAGCAGCCCTCGGGTGGGCTCCTACAATGAGCAGTTCTTC; CDR3: CASSPRVGSYNEQFF
size: .; J: TRBJ2-7; D: TRBD1; V: TRBV6-5; DNA: TGTGCCAGCAGTTTGACAGGGCCCTACGAGCAGTACTTC; CDR3: CASSLTGPYEQYF
size: .; J: TRBJ2-6; D: .; V: TRBV5-1; DNA: TGCGCCAGCAGCTTATCAGGGGCGTCTGGGGCCAACGTCCTGACTTTC; CDR3: CASSLSGASGANVLTF
size: .; J: TRBJ2-5; D: TRBD2; V: TRBV11-2; DNA: TGTGCCAGCAGCACGGGACTAGCGGGAGAGGGATGGGAGACCCAGTACTTC; CDR3: CASSTGLAGEGWETQYF
size: few; J: TRBJ1-1; D: .; V: TRBV6-6; DNA: TGTGCCGCCCAGACCCGGGGGGACACTGAAGCTTTCTTT; CDR3: CAAQTRGDTEAFF
size: .; J: TRBJ1-5; D: TRBD1; V: TRBV6-1; DNA: TGTGCCAGCAGTGAGGACAGGGGATGGGATCAGCCCCAGCATTTT; CDR3: CASSEDRGWDQPQHF
size: .; J: TRBJ2-7; D: .; V: TRBV5-6; DNA: TGTGCCAGCAGTTCGAGAACCTACGAGCAGTACTTC; CDR3: CASSSRTYEQYF
size: .; J: TRBJ1-1; D: .; V: TRBV28; DNA: TGTGCCAGCATACCCAGGAAGGCTCTGAACACTGAAGCTTTCTTT; CDR3: CASIPRKALNTEAFF
size: .; J: TRBJ1-4; D: TRBD1; V: TRBV10-3; DNA: TGTGCCAGCGGGACAGGGCGGGATATTGGTGATGGGTTTTTT; CDR3: CASGTGRDIGDGFF
size: .; J: TRBJ2-7; D: TRBD1; V: TRBV11-3; DNA: TGTGCAACTGGGACAGTCTCGCCCTACGAGCAGTACTTC; CDR3: CATGTVSPYEQYF
size: .; J: TRBJ1-2; D: .; V: TRBV6-5; DNA: TGTGCCAGCAGTTACCCTGGAGGGTATGGCTACACCTTC; CDR3: CASSYPGGYGYTF
size: .; J: TRBJ2-7; D: TRBD2; V: TRBV7-9; DNA: TGTGCCAGCAGCCTCGCGGGGAGGGCCCAAGCCTACGAGCAGTACTTC; CDR3: CASSLAGRAQAYEQYF
size: .; J: TRBJ1-6; D: .; V: TRBV10-3; DNA: TGTGCCATCAGTGGACAAGGACAGTCCAATAATTCACCCCTCCACTTT; CDR3: CAISGQGQSNNSPLHF
size: .; J: TRBJ2-2; D: .; V: TRBV7-9; DNA: TGTGCCAGCAGCCCACTTGGCACCGGGGAGCTGTTTTTT; CDR3: CASSPLGTGELFF
size: few; J: TRBJ1-2; D: TRBD1; V: TRBV6-5; DNA: TGTGCCAGCAGTTACCGGGACAGGGGAGGTTATGGCTACACCTTC; CDR3: CASSYRDRGGYGYTF